This TCR beta chain was identified in a study of blood T cells in healthy people across ages. Total RNA extracted from each sample amounted to at least 5.5 micrograms. A sample-barcoded 5' primer and a J-beta primer mix were used in a second PCR of roughly 7 to 11 cycles. TCRdb itself ran the 5' RACE reads through MiXCR, one entry per CDR3 protein. Of around 800,000 distinct CDR3 sequences listed, around half are singletons. This CDR3 has 13 residues. CDR1 and CDR2 from the germline V gene are MRHNA and SNTAGT. Trimming left V 3 bases short and J 8 bases short, with 11 bases between. The sample comprised blood. The genes are TRBV6-4 and TRBJ2-1; D is perhaps TRBD1 (7 bases). The TCR comes from a man of 80 years or more in good health. CDR3 amino acids: CASSEDRRDEQFF. The CDR3 region has the DNA TGTGCCAGCAGTGAGGACAGGAGGGATGAGCAGTTCTTC.